The T cell receptor (beta chain) described here comes from a study of T cell responses to AZD1222 COVID-19 vaccine. Study-wide points: Clonal diversity may have been underestimated, and the donors were mostly white British, with more females than males. Close to half of spike-specific TCRs reportedly recognize unmutated variant regions.

Method: immunoSEQ multiplex PCR; TCRdb's copy keeps in-frame clones and lacks some. Of fewer than 200,000 clones in the sample, about 89% were seen once. The length of the CDR3 is 16 residues. The V gene lost 0 bases and the J gene lost 4 bases, with 12 bases spanning the gap. Germline CDR1 is LGHDT and CDR2 is YNNKEL (reference sequence). Worth noting for this clone: Its antigen is unidentified.

The receptor was isolated from an adult who received the AZD1222 COVID-19 vaccine. The chain has TRBV3-1 (or the pseudogene TRBV3-2) and TRBJ2-2; D ambiguous. The material was peripheral blood, obtained 28 days after the second AZD1222 dose. CDR3 sequence reads: CASSQEVGWVTGELFF. The CDR3 DNA follows: TGTGCCAGCAGCCAAGAGGTGGGGTGGGTCACCGGGGAGCTGTTTTTT.